This TCR beta chain was sequenced in a study of cytomegalovirus exposure and HLA in healthy donors. 60 Vbeta and 13 Jbeta primers were used in PCR. TCRdb keeps only in-frame clones here, not all; method: immunoSEQ multiplex PCR. Of 95,000 to 150,000 clones listed, about 74% are singletons. This clone appeared a few times. Germline CDR1 and CDR2: SGHTA and FQGTGA. V shed 1 base and J 3 bases; nucleotides not matched to a gene: 23. This CDR3 is built from 24 residues. Sequenced sample: PBMCs. The V call is TRBV7-3, the J call TRBJ2-2, with 13 nucleotides matching TRBD2. This clonotype originated in a man in his thirties or forties in good health and CMV-seronegative. CDR3 residues: CASSLNTLHSGTSGTYRDTGELFF. In DNA, the CDR3 is TGTGCCAGCAGCTTAAATACGCTCCATTCCGGGACTAGCGGGACCTACCGCGACACCGGGGAGCTGTTTTTT.